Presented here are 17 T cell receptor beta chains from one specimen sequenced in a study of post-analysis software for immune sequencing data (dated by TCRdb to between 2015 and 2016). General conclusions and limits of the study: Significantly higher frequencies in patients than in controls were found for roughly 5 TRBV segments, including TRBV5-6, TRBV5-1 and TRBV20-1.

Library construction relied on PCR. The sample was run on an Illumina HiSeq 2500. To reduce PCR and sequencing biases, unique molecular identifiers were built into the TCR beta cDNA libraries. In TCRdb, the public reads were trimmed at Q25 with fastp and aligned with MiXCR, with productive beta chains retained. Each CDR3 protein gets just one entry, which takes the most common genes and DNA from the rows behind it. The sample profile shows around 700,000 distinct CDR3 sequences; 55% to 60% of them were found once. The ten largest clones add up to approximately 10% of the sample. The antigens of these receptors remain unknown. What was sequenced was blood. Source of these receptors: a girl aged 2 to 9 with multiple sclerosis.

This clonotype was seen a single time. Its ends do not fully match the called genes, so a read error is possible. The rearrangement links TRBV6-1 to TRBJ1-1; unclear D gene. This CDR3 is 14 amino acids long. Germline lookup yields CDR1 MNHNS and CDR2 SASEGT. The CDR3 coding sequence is TGTGCCGGCAGTCAAAGAGGGTTGCACACTGAAGCTTTCTTT. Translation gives CAGSQRGLHTEAFF.

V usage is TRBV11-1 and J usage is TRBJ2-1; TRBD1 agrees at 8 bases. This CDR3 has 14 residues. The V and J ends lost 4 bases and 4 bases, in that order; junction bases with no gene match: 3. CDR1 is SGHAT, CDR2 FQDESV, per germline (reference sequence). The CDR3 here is CASSSGQEYNEQFF. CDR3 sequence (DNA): TGTGCCAGCAGCTCGGGACAGGAATACAATGAGCAGTTCTTC.

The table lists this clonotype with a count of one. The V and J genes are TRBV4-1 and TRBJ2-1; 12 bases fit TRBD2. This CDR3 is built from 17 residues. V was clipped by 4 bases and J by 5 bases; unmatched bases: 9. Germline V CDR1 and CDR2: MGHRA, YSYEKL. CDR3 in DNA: TGCGCCAGCAGCCTTGCCTCTAGCGGGGGGGATCACAATGAGCAGTTCTTC. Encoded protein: CASSLASSGGDHNEQFF.

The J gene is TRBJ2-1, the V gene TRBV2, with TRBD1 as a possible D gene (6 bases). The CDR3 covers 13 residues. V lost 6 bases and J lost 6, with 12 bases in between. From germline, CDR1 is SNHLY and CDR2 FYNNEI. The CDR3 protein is CASRVQGFNEQFF. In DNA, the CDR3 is TGTGCCAGCAGGGTACAGGGATTCAATGAGCAGTTCTTC.

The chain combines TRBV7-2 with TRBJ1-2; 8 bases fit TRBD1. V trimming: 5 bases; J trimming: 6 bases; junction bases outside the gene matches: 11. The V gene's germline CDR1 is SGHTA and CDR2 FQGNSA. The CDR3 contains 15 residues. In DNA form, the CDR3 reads TGTGCCAGCAGCCCTACCAGGGGGCGCTTCCATGGCTACACCTTC. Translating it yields CASSPTRGRFHGYTF.

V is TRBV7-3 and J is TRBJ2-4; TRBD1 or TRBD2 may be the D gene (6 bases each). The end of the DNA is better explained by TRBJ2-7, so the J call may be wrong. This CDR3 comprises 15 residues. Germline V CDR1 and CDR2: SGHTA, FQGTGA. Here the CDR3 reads CASSLTSGGGYEQYF. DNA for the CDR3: TGTGCCAGCAGCTTAACCTCCGGGGGCGGCTACGAGCAGTACTTC.

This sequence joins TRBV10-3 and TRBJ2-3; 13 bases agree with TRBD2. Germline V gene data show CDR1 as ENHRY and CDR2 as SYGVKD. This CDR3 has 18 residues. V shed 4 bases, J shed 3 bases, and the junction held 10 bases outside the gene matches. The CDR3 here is CAISAATSGGALTDTQYF. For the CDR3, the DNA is TGTGCCATCAGTGCCGCAACTAGCGGGGGGGCGCTGACAGATACGCAGTATTTT.

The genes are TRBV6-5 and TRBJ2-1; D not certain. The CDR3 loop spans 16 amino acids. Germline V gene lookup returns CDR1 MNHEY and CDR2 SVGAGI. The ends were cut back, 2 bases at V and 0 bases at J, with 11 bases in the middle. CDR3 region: CASSYPTWGSYNEQFF. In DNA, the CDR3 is TGTGCCAGCAGTTACCCCACCTGGGGCTCCTACAATGAGCAGTTCTTC.

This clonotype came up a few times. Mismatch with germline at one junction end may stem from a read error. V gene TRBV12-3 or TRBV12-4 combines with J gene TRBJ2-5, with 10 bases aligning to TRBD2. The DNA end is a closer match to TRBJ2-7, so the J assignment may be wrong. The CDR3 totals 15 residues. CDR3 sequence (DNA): TGTGCCAGCAGCTTAGCCCCTAGCGGGAGTGACGAGCAGTACTTC. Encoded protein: CASSLAPSGSDEQYF.

CDR3 in amino acids: CASSQGTGNQPQHF. DNA of the CDR3: TGCGCCAGCAGCCAGGGGACGGGTAATCAGCCCCAGCATTTT. V and J are TRBV4-1 and TRBJ1-5, with D maybe TRBD1 (5 bases). CDR1 and CDR2 (germline): MGHRA, YSYEKL. CDR3 size: 14 residues. The V end lost 3 bases, the J end lost 4 bases, and 10 bases lay between the germline ends.

CDR3: CASSQGAPYGYTF. CDR3 nucleotides: TGTGCCAGCAGCCAAGGGGCCCCCTATGGCTACACCTTC. The rearrangement joins TRBV14 to TRBJ1-2; D gene unclear. CDR3 length: 13 residues. Trimming pared 1 base from V and 4 bases from J, leaving 7 bases between. Germline V gene sequence: CDR1 SGHDN, CDR2 FVKESK.

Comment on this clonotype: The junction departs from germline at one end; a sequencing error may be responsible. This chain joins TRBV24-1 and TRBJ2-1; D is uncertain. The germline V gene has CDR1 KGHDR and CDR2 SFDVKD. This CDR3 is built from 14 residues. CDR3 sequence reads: CATSDQTDTNERFF. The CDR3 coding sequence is TGTGCCACCAGTGACCAGACGGATACCAATGAGCGGTTCTTC.

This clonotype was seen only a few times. The CDR3: CASWTEGPYGYTF. The CDR3 DNA is TGTGCCAGCTGGACGGAGGGTCCCTATGGCTACACCTTC. This chain uses TRBV7-2 with TRBJ1-2, with D unclear. Between the trimmed V and J ends, which lost 8 bases and 4 bases, there was a span of 14 bases. Germline V gene data show CDR1 as SGHTA and CDR2 as FQGNSA. The CDR3 has 13 amino acids.

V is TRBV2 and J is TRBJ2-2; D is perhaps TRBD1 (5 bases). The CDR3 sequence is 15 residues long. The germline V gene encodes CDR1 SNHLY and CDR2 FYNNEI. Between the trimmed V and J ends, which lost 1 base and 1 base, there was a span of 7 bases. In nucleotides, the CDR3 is TGTGCCAGCAGTGAAGTGGGGCAGAACACCGGGGAGCTGTTTTTT. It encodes CASSEVGQNTGELFF. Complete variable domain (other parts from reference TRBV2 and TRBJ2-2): EPEVTQTPSHQVTQMGQEVILRCVPISNHLYFYWYRQILGQKVEFLVSFYNNEISEKSEIFDDQFSVERPDGSNFTLKIRSTKLEDSAMYFCASSEVGQNTGELFFGEGSRLTVL.

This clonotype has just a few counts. The CDR3 DNA sequence: TGCAGTGCTAGGTGGAATGAGCAGTTCTTC. It translates to CSARWNEQFF. J is TRBJ2-1 and V is TRBV20-1; D call uncertain. The CDR3 covers 10 residues. Trimming took off 3 bases at V and 7 bases at J, with 4 bases between the two ends. Germline-derived CDR1 and CDR2 are DFQATT and SNEGSKA (reference sequence).

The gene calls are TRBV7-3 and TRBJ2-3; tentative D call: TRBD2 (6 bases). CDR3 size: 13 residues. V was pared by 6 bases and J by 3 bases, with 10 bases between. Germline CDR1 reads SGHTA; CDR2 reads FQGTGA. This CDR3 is CASSWRETDTQYF. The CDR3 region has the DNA TGTGCCAGCAGTTGGAGGGAGACAGATACGCAGTATTTT.

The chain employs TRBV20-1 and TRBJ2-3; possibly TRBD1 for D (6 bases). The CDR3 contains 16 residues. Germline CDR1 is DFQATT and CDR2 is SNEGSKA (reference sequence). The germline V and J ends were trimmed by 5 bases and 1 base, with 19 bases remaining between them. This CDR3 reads CSAGGFGREGTDTQYF. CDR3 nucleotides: TGCAGTGCTGGGGGCTTTGGGAGAGAGGGCACAGATACGCAGTATTTT.